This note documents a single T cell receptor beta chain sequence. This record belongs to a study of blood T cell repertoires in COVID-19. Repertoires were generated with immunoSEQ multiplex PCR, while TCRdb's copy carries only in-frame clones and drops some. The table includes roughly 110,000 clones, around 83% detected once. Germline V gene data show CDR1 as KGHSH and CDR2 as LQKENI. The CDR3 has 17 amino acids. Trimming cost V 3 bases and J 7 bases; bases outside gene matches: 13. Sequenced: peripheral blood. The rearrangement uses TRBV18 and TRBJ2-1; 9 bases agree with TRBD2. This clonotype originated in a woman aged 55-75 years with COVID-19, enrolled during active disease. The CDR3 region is CASSPPGGLAGFNEQFF. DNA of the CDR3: TGTGCCAGCTCACCGCCGGGTGGCCTAGCGGGGTTTAATGAGCAGTTCTTC.